A single sample is the source of the 5 T cell receptor beta chains below, sequenced in a study of T-cell memory formation after mild COVID-19 (dated by TCRdb to the early 2020s). The library was made by 5' RACE. Sequencing was carried out with an Illumina NovaSeq 6000. TCRdb handled the public reads itself, with Q25 trimming in fastp and clone calling in MiXCR, and kept productive beta chains. Merged by CDR3 protein, the rows form single entries marked with the most common genes and DNA. The sample includes 120,000 or so distinct CDR3 sequences, with approximately 5.9% observed a single time. In total, the top ten clones hold roughly 2.2% of the sample. Sequencing was done on a sample of PBMCs or a T cell subset sorted from them (not recorded which). Receptors originate from an adult woman who had mild COVID-19 (a few samples of this study predate the infection). The sample titles of this study are shuffled in the database, so cell type and time point are left out; the donor was told from shared clones.

This clonotype showed up just a few times. The chain carries TRBV6-1 and TRBJ2-3; 12 bases are a match to TRBD1. Germline assignment: CDR1 MNHNS and CDR2 SASEGT. The CDR3 covers 14 residues. Trimming removed 7 bases from V and 5 bases from J; junction bases left unmatched: 4. The CDR3 DNA reads as TGTGCCAGCACCCGGGACAGGGGGCAAGATACGCAGTATTTT. Its translation is CASTRDRGQDTQYF.

In this sample, this clonotype turned up a few times. The chain carries TRBV11-1 and TRBJ2-7; D tentatively reads TRBD1 or TRBD2 (5 bases each). This CDR3 contains 15 residues. V was pared by 0 bases and J by 0 bases, with 9 bases between. The germline CDR1 and CDR2 sequences are SGHAT and FQDESV (reference sequence). The DNA of the CDR3 is TGTGCCAGCAGCTTAGCGGGGGTCAGCTCCTACGAGCAGTACTTC. It translates to CASSLAGVSSYEQYF.

The J gene is TRBJ1-3, the V gene TRBV3-1; 8 nucleotides agree with TRBD1. Germline loops: CDR1 LGHDT, CDR2 YNNKEL (reference sequence). V shed 5 bases, J shed 4 bases, and the junction held 7 bases outside the gene matches. This CDR3 is 15 amino acids long. DNA of the CDR3: TGTGCCAGCAGCTATACAGGGGGTACCGGAAACACCATATATTTT. This sequence encodes CASSYTGGTGNTIYF.

This clonotype was observed a few times. This chain links TRBV28 with TRBJ1-2; D unresolved. Germline CDR1 is MDHEN and CDR2 is SYDVKM. Trimming removed 6 bases from V and 9 bases from J, with 11 bases in between. There are 11 residues in the CDR3. The CDR3 nucleotides are TGTGCCAGCAGATCTGAGTTGCGCTACACCTTC. It is translated as CASRSELRYTF.

This clonotype showed up many times. The rearrangement uses TRBV24-1 and TRBJ2-1; 7 nucleotides line up with TRBD2. Unmatched junction bases numbered 10, after V lost 6 bases and J lost 9 bases. Germline loops: CDR1 KGHDR, CDR2 SFDVKD. There are 14 residues in the CDR3. CDR3 DNA sequence: TGTGCCACCAGTAGAGCGGGATCCTCTGGTGAGCAGTTCTTC. This encodes CATSRAGSSGEQFF.